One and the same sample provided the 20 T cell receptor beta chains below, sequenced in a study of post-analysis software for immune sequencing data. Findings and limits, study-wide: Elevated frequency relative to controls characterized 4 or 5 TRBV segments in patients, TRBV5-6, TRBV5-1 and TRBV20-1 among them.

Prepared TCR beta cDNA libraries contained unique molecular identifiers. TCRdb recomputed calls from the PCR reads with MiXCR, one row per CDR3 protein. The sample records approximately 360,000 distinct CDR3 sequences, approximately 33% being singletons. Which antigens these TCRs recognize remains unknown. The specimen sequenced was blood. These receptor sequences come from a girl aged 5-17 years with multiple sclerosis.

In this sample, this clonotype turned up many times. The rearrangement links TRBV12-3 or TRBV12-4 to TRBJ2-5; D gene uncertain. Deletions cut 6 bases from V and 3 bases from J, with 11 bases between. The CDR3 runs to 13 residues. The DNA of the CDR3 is TGTGCCAGCAGCTGGGGATCGAAAGAGACCCAGTACTTC. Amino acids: CASSWGSKETQYF.

CDR3 DNA: TGTGCCAGCAGATCTTGGGAAAGGGTGAACACTGAAGCTTTCTTT. Its translation: CASRSWERVNTEAFF. The rearrangement uses TRBV6-5 and TRBJ1-1; D gene uncertain. The V end was cut by 6 bases, the J end by 0 bases, with 14 bases between. CDR3 length: 15 residues. Germline lookup yields CDR1 MNHEY and CDR2 SVGAGI.

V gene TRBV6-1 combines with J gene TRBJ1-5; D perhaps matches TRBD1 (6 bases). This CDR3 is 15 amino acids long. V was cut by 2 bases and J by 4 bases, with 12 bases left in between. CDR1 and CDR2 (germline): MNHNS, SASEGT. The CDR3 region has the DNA TGTGCCAGCAGTGAATGGTCAGGGGTTAATCAGCCCCAGCATTTT. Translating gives CASSEWSGVNQPQHF.

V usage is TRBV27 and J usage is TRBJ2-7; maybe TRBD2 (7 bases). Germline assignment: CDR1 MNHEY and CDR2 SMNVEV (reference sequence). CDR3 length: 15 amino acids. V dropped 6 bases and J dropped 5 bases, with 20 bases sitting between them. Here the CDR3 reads CASRTIRGARHEQYF. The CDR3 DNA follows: TGTGCCAGCAGGACTATCCGGGGGGCTCGCCACGAGCAGTACTTC.

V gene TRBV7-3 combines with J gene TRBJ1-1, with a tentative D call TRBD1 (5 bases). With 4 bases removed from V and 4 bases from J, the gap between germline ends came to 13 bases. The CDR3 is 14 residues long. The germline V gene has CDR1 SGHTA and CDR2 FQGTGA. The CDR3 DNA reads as TGTGCCAGCAGCTCCCGCGGAGGGACCACTGAAGCTTTCTTT. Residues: CASSSRGGTTEAFF.

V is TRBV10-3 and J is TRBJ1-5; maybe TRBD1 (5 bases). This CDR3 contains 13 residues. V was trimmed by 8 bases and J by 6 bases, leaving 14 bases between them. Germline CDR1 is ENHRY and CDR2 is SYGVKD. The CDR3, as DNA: TGTGCCATCGACCAGGGAGAGGCTCAGCCCCAGCATTTT. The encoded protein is CAIDQGEAQPQHF.

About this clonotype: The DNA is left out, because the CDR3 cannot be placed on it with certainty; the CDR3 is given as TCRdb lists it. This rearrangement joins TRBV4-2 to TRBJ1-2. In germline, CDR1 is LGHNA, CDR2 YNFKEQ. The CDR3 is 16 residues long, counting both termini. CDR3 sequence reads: CASGQVGSGTLGLDTF.

The CDR3 is CASSQGGGSNQPQHF. The CDR3 DNA sequence: TGCGCCAGCAGCCAGGGAGGGGGTAGCAATCAGCCCCAGCATTTT. The V and J genes are TRBV5-1 and TRBJ1-5; possible D gene TRBD1, 6 bases. In germline, CDR1 is SGHRS, CDR2 YFSETQ. V lost 4 bases to trimming and J lost 0 bases, with 11 bases between them. The CDR3 has 15 residues.

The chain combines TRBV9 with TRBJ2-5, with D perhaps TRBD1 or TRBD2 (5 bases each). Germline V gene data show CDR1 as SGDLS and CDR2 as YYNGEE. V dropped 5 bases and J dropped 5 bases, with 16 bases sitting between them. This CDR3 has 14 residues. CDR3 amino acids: CASSRGVAGETQYF. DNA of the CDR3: TGTGCCAGCAGTCGAGGGGTAGCTGGGGAGACCCAGTACTTC.

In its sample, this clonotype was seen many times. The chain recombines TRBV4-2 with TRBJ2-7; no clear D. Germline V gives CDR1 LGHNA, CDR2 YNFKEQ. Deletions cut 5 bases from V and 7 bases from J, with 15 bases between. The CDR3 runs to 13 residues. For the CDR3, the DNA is TGTGCCAGCAGCGGGCTAGTCCCCGGGGAGCAGTACTTC. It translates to CASSGLVPGEQYF.

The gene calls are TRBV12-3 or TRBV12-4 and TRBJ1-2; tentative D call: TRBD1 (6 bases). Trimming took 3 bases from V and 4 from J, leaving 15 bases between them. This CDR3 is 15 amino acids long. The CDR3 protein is CASSLDGGLGYGYTF. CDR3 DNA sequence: TGTGCCAGCAGTTTGGATGGGGGCCTGGGCTATGGCTACACCTTC.

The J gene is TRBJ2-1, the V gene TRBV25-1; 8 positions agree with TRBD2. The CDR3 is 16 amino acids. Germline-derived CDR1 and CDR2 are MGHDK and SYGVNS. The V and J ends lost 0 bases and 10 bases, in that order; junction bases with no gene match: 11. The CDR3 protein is CASSEYASGSITEQFF. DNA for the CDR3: TGTGCCAGCAGTGAATATGCCAGCGGGAGTATTACGGAGCAGTTCTTC.

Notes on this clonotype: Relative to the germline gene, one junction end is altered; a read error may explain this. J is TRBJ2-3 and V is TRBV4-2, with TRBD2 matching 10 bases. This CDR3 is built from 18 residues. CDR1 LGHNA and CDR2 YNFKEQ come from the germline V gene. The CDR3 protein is CASSQGALAGAYTDAQYF. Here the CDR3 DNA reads TGTGCCAGCAGCCAAGGGGCCCTAGCGGGGGCCTACACAGATGCGCAGTATTTT.

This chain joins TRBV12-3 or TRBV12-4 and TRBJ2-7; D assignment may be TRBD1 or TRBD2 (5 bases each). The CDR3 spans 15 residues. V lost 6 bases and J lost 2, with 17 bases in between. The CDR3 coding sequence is TGTGCCAGCAGACTAAGGATGGGGGACGCCTACGAGCAGTACTTC. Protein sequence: CASRLRMGDAYEQYF.

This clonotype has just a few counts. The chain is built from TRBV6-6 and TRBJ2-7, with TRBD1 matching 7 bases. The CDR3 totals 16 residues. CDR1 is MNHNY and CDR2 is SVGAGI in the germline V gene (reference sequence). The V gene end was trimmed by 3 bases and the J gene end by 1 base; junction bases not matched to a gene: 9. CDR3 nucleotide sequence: TGTGCCAGCAGTTATCCGAGAGGGACAGCTTCCTACGAGCAGTACTTC. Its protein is CASSYPRGTASYEQYF.

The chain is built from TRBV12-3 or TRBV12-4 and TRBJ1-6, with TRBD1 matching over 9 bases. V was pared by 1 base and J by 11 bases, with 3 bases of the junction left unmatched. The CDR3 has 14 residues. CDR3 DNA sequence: TGTGCCAGCAGTTTAGGGACAGGGGAGACACCCCTCCACTTT. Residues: CASSLGTGETPLHF.

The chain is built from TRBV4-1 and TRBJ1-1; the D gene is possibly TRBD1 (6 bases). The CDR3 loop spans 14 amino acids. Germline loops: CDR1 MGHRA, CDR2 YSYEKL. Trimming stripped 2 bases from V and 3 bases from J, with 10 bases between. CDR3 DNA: TGCGCCAGCAGCCAAACAGGGTTGGACACTGAAGCTTTCTTT. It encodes CASSQTGLDTEAFF.

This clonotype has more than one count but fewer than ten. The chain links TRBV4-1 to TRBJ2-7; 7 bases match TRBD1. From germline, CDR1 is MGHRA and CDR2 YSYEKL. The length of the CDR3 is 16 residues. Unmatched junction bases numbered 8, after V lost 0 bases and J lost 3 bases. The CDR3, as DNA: TGCGCCAGCAGCCAAGATAGGAGGCCAGGGGGCTACGAGCAGTACTTC. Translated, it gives CASSQDRRPGGYEQYF.

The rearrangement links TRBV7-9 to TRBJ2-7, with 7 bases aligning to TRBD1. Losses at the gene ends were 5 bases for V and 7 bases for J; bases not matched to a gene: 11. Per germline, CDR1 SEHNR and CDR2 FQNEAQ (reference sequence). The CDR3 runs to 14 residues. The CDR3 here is CASSPWDSIWEQYF. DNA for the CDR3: TGTGCCAGCAGCCCCTGGGACAGCATCTGGGAGCAGTACTTC.

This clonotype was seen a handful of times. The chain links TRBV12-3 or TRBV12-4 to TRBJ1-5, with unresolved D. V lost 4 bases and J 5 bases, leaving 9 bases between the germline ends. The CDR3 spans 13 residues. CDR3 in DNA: TGTGCCAGCAGTTATGACACTGATCAGCCCCAGCATTTT. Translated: CASSYDTDQPQHF.